Presented here are 7 T cell receptor beta chains from one specimen sequenced in a study of T cells in Graves' hyperthyroidism and ophthalmopathy. The TCR beta CDR3 regions underwent amplification using RNA transcripts as the source. The TCR CDR3 was amplified in a first-round RT-PCR using the HTBI primer set. TCRdb ran MiXCR on the multiplex PCR reads and lists one entry per CDR3 protein. The sample consists of roughly 660,000 distinct CDR3 sequences, approximately 15% of them appearing once. Sequenced: blood. Receptors originate from a man aged 50 to 59 with Graves' hyperthyroidism.

This clonotype was seen repeatedly, ten times or more. The V gene is TRBV7-9, the J gene TRBJ2-1; 9 positions match TRBD2. Germline trimming cut 3 bases from V and 7 bases from J; bases unmatched to any gene: 7. The germline gives CDR1 SEHNR, CDR2 FQNEAQ (reference sequence). The CDR3 is 15 amino acids. The CDR3 here is CASSFNAGGVNEQFF. The CDR3 region has the DNA TGTGCCAGCAGCTTTAATGCGGGAGGGGTGAATGAGCAGTTCTTC.

The CDR3 protein is CASSLRGGGGELFF. CDR3 nucleotides: TGTGCCAGCAGCTTACGAGGAGGGGGCGGGGAGCTGTTTTTT. V gene TRBV7-9 combines with J gene TRBJ2-2; either TRBD1 or TRBD2 may fit D (6 bases each). This CDR3 is built from 14 residues. Germline V CDR1 and CDR2: SEHNR, FQNEAQ (reference sequence). V lost 2 bases and J 7 bases, leaving 11 bases between the germline ends.

The chain combines TRBV2 with TRBJ2-5, with 13 bases lining up with TRBD2. Germline CDR1 SNHLY, CDR2 FYNNEI. There are 15 residues in the CDR3. V shed 7 bases and J 2 bases; nucleotides not matched to a gene: 4. CDR3 loop: CASKGLAGIQETQYF. In DNA, the CDR3 is TGTGCCAGCAAGGGACTAGCGGGAATTCAAGAGACCCAGTACTTC.

This clonotype was found a few times. This sequence joins TRBV24-1 and TRBJ2-7; perhaps TRBD1 as D (6 bases). From germline, CDR1 is KGHDR and CDR2 SFDVKD. The CDR3 is made up of 17 amino acids. Trimming shortened V by 5 bases and J by 2 bases, and 21 bases separated the two germline ends. This CDR3 is CATSALGAGEGAYEQYF. In DNA form, the CDR3 reads TGTGCCACCAGTGCCCTGGGGGCTGGGGAAGGAGCCTACGAGCAGTACTTC.

The gene calls are TRBV12-3 or TRBV12-4 and TRBJ1-1, with a possible D match to TRBD1 (5 bases). This CDR3 is 14 amino acids long. V was pared by 7 bases and J by 0 bases, with 12 bases between. CDR3 coding DNA: TGTGCCAGCACCACGGGACGAGTGAACACTGAAGCTTTCTTT. Amino acid sequence: CASTTGRVNTEAFF.

The chain joins TRBV5-1 to TRBJ1-3; D remains ambiguous. The CDR3 extends over 16 amino acids. Trimming shortened V by 1 base and J by 1 base, and 12 bases separated the two germline ends. Germline V gene sequence: CDR1 SGHRS, CDR2 YFSETQ. The CDR3 coding sequence is TGCGCCAGCAGCTTGAGAACGGGTTTGTCTGGAAACACCATATATTTT. Translation gives CASSLRTGLSGNTIYF.

This clonotype was recorded at least ten times. The rearrangement links TRBV2 to TRBJ2-7; D is undetermined. Trimming took off 8 bases at V and 3 bases at J, with 11 bases between the two ends. Germline V gene data show CDR1 as SNHLY and CDR2 as FYNNEI. The CDR3 extends over 12 amino acids. Written as DNA, the CDR3 is TGTGCCAGCTGTTATATCGGCTACGAGCAGTACTTC. This encodes CASCYIGYEQYF.